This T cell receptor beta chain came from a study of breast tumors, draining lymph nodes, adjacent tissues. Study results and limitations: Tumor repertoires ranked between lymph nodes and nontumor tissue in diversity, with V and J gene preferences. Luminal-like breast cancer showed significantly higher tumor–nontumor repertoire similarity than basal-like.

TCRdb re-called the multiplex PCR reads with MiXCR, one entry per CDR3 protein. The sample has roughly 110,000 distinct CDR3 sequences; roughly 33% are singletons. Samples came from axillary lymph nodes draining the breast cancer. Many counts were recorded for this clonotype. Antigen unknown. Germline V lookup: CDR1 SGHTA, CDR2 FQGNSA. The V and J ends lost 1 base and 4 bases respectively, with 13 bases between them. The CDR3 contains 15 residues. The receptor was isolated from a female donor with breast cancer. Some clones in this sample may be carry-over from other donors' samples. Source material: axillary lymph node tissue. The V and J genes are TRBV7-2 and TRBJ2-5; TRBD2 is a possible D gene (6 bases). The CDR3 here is CASSLGPGTSETQYF. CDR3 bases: TGTGCCAGCAGCTTAGGGCCGGGGACTTCAGAGACCCAGTACTTC.